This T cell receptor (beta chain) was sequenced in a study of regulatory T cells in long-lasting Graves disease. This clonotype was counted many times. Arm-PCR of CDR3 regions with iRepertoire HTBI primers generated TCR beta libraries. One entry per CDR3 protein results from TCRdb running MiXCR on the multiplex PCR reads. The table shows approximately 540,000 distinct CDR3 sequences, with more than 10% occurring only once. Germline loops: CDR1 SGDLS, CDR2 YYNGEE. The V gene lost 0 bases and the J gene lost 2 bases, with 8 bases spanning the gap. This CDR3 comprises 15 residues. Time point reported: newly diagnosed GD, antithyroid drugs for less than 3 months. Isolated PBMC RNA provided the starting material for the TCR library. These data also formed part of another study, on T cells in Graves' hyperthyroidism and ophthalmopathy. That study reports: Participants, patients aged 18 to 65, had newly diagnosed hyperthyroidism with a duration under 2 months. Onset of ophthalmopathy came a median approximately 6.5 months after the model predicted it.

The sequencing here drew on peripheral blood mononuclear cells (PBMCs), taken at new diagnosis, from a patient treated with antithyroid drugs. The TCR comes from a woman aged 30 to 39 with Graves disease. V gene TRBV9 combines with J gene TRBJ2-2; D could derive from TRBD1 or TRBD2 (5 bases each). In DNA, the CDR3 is TGTGCCAGCAGCGTAGGAGGGGATAACACCGGGGAGCTGTTTTTT. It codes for CASSVGGDNTGELFF.